This section outlines one T cell receptor (beta chain) sequence together with its context. Looked up from germline, CDR1 is MDHEN and CDR2 is SYDVKM. This CDR3 has 10 residues. The V gene lost 8 bases and the J gene lost 4 bases, with 6 bases spanning the gap. This sample was taken from a study of blood T cell repertoires in COVID-19. Across the study: Whether acute or convalescent, the COVID-19 samples came from the United States, Italy and Spain. In each case, the material was cDNA or gDNA derived from T cells, B-cell-depleted T cells, or PBMCs.

Per the original data handling: Scientists estimated how many nucleated cells there were by amplifying reference gene primers. Only in-frame clones appear in the TCRdb table, and some are missing; sequencing was by immunoSEQ multiplex PCR. Clonal size and the V and J genes are those of that table, whereas D and trimming came from the DNA. This sample has just over 250,000 clones; about 87% occur once, and the top ten carry over 2%. V and J are TRBV28 and TRBJ2-7; D is undetermined. The sequencing input was peripheral blood. The receptor comes from a woman aged 45-60 years with acute or convalescent COVID-19. The CDR3 nucleotides are TGTGCCAGCTCCGGGTACGAGCAGTACTTC. The encoded protein is CASSGYEQYF.